The sequence of this T cell receptor (beta chain) was determined in a study of control samples from healthy donors and cancer patients. The CDR3 is 15 amino acids. CDR1 SGHTA and CDR2 FQGNSA come from the germline V gene. Trimming pared 2 bases from V and 0 bases from J, leaving 11 bases between. Only in-frame clones appear in the TCRdb table, and some are missing; sequencing was by immunoSEQ multiplex PCR. The sample holds 150,000 to 160,000 clones, roughly 94% seen once. Input material: blood. The sequence came from a man aged 35-49 years in good health. The chain employs TRBV7-2 and TRBJ2-7; D gene uncertain. CDR3 sequence: CASSLSETSSYEQYF. CDR3 bases: TGTGCCAGCAGCTTATCAGAGACGAGCTCCTACGAGCAGTACTTC. The full variable domain, in which reference TRBV7-2 and TRBJ2-7 provide the parts outside the CDR3, is GAGVSQSPSNKVTEKGKDVELRCDPISGHTALYWYRQSLGQGLEFLIYFQGNSAPDKSGLPSDRFSAERTGGSVSTLTIQRTQQEDSAVYLCASSLSETSSYEQYFGPGTRLTVT.